The entry that follows covers one TCR beta chain sequence. Its cognate antigen is unknown. The V gene's germline CDR1 is SGHTA and CDR2 FQGNSA. J was trimmed by 4 bases and V by 1 base; bases with no gene match: 2. This CDR3 is 14 amino acids long. The data belong to a study of cytomegalovirus exposure and HLA in healthy donors. Study overall: A preliminary data release comprised around 90 million unique TCRs obtained from HLA-typed donors. Study results and limitations: At a 0.05 false discovery rate, a later analysis found some 18,000 TCR beta sequences to be associated with HLA alleles. Several of the most significant clusters appeared, in a later analysis, to be linked to common viral pathogens. Excluded: some indistinguishable V segments such as TRBV6-2 and TRBV6-3.

The PCR had 60 Vbeta and 13 Jbeta primers. Data came from immunoSEQ multiplex PCR; TCRdb stores just in-frame clones and leaves some out. Of under 140,000 clones listed, around 79% are singletons. The sample comprised PBMCs. The clonotype was recovered from a woman between 25 and 40 years old in good health and CMV-seronegative. The chain carries TRBV7-2 and TRBJ2-7; 9 positions match TRBD1. The CDR3 region is CASSLGDRVYEQYF. In DNA form, the CDR3 reads TGTGCCAGCAGCTTAGGGGACAGGGTTTACGAGCAGTACTTC.